This T cell receptor beta chain was sequenced during a study of blood T cell repertoires in COVID-19 (dated by TCRdb to 2018 to 2021). Turning to the overall study: The collaborator samples originated in the United States, Italy and Spain and spanned the acute and convalescent phases of COVID-19. A de-identified subject ID, COVID-19 status, age in years and sex were almost always included in the sample metadata. The prospective study material was composed of cDNA or gDNA derived from T cells, B-cell-depleted T cells, or PBMCs. The dataset comprised deeply sampled blood TCRbeta repertoires from subjects exposed to, actively infected with, or recovered from COVID-19. A freely available public database, intended as a resource for researchers studying the immune response to SARS-CoV-2, is where the repertoires were released. The samples were drawn from two sources: the first 160 participants of the ongoing ImmuneRACE study, and fewer than 1,500 subjects contributed by 6 global collaborators. Where available, HLA class I and class II types were obtained from metadata supplied by the sample provider rather than from assay-based typing. The full study reports these points: Clinical and demographic metadata were provided uncurated, with the amount varying by source and participant.

In the case of this clone: Its antigen remains undetermined. Base quality data are lacking; no much larger clone is found one base away.

The immunoSEQ Assay, a bias-controlled multiplex PCR, was used to amplify TCRbeta CDR3 regions from genomic DNA. Turning to the authors' computational methods: Within the assay, amplification of reference gene primers was used to estimate how many nucleated cells each sample contained. Sequence reads were collapsed and filtered to measure the absolute abundance of every unique TCRbeta CDR3 rearrangement. For each sample, productive Simpson clonality was calculated as the square root of Simpson's diversity index over productive rearrangements. This immuneACCESS table, as held by TCRdb, lists in-frame sequences with V and J called but not all clones. Of the missing ones, under half trace to an unresolved V gene in checked studies; the others have no known cause. D and trimming were read from the DNA, whereas the V and J calls and clone size are those reported in that table. Counted in this sample were around 240,000 clones; about 79% of them appeared once. The leading ten clones occupy about 1.5% of the sample.

Another Seattle source contributed samples from volunteer blood donors who had recovered from COVID-19. Each collaborating institution followed its own protocols to collect whole blood in K2EDTA tubes. Collaborator samples were shipped for TCRbeta analysis as frozen whole blood, isolated PBMCs, or DNA extracted from either sample type. Sequencing was performed on peripheral blood. This TCR was recovered from a woman in her forties who had recovered from COVID-19.

The sequenced DNA: TGTGCCAGCAGAGACGGGACAAACACCTACGAGCAGTACTTC. The encoded protein is CASRDGTNTYEQYF. The receptor chain draws on TRBV28 and TRBJ2-7, and perhaps TRBD1 as D gene, on 6 matching bases. CDR1 and CDR2 were assigned from the germline V gene as MDHEN and SYDVKM. Trimming removed 6 bases from V and 2 bases from J, leaving 14 bases between the germline ends. Spanning cysteine to phenylalanine, the CDR3 consists of 14 amino acids. Just CDR3 DNA is preserved here, 42 bases in frame from base 1.